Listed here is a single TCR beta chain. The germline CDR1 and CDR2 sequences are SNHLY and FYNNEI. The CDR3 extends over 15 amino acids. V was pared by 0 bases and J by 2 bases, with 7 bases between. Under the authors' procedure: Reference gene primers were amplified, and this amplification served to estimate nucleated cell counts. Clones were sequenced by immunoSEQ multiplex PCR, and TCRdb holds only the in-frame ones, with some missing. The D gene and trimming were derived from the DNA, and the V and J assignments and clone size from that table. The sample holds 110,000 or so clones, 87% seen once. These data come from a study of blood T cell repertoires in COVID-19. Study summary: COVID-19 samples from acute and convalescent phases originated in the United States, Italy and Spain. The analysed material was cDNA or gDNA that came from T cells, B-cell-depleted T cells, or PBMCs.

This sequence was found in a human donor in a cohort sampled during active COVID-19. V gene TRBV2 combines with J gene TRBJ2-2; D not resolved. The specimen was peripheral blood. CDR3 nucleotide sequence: TGTGCCAGCAGTGAAGCTCCAGTCAACACCGGGGAGCTGTTTTTT. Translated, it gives CASSEAPVNTGELFF.